Below, 20 T cell receptor beta chains from the same sample are listed, as sequenced in a study of blood T cell repertoires in COVID-19 (TCRdb year 2020). The library was obtained by the immunoSEQ multiplex PCR assay. The immuneACCESS repertoire file appears here via TCRdb, limited to in-frame rearrangements. These files lack a portion of the clones; in checked studies, under half of the deficit traces to unresolved V genes, and the cause of the others is not known. This sample holds some 180,000 clones; approximately 80% were observed only once. Approximately 9.9% of the sample comes from the top ten. Sequenced input: peripheral blood. These receptors all come from a woman in her thirties or forties with COVID-19, enrolled during active disease.

This clone has more than one count but fewer than ten. The rearrangement uses TRBV3-1 (or the pseudogene TRBV3-2) and TRBJ2-7, with a possible D match to TRBD1 (5 bases). There are 17 residues in the CDR3. Germline CDR1 and CDR2: LGHDT and YNNKEL (reference sequence). Trimming pared 0 bases from V and 5 bases from J, leaving 20 bases between. CDR3 amino acids: CASSQDQWGERPHEQYF. The DNA of the CDR3 is TGTGCCAGCAGCCAAGACCAGTGGGGCGAGAGACCGCACGAGCAGTACTTC.

V and J are TRBV5-1 and TRBJ1-2; no clear D. This CDR3 spans 14 amino acids. Looked up from germline, CDR1 is SGHRS and CDR2 is YFSETQ. V lost 4 bases and J lost 2, with 12 bases in between. This CDR3 reads CASSLFGRNYGYTF. DNA of the CDR3: TGCGCCAGCAGCCTATTTGGGAGGAACTATGGCTACACCTTC.

This chain connects TRBV12-3 or TRBV12-4 to TRBJ2-2, with a tentative D call TRBD2 (6 bases). The CDR3 loop spans 12 amino acids. Trimming cost V 6 bases and J 9 bases, with 11 bases left between them. CDR3 sequence (DNA): TGTGCCAGCAGGACGGGGGTGCGGGAGCTGTTTTTT. This codes for CASRTGVRELFF.

A few counts support this clone. A read error may produce the germline difference seen at one junction end. V and J are TRBV4-2 and TRBJ2-1, with D possibly being TRBD2 (5 bases). The CDR3 is 12 amino acids. In germline, CDR1 is LGHNA, CDR2 YNFKEQ. The CDR3 loop reads CASSQEVGVVVF. The CDR3 bases are TGTGCCAGCAGCCAAGAGGTGGGAGTTGTGGTCTTC.

The J gene is TRBJ1-2, the V gene TRBV18; 7 bases map to TRBD1. From germline, CDR1 is KGHSH and CDR2 LQKENI. This CDR3 region has 17 residues. V trimming: 2 bases; J trimming: 0 bases; junction bases outside the gene matches: 9. DNA for the CDR3: TGTGCCAGCTCACCAGGACAGGACCAATCTTCTAACTATGGCTACACCTTC. It specifies CASSPGQDQSSNYGYTF.

This clone was recorded a few times. The V gene is TRBV28, the J gene TRBJ2-1, with 8 bases lining up with TRBD2. Unmatched junction bases numbered 6, after V lost 4 bases and J lost 13 bases. Germline V gene data show CDR1 as MDHEN and CDR2 as SYDVKM. The CDR3 length is 12 residues. CDR3 sequence: CASSSGGSQQFF. Here the CDR3 DNA reads TGTGCCAGCAGTTCGGGGGGGTCCCAACAGTTCTTC.

This clone came up a few times. The CDR3 region is CASSDSSSPGELFF. The DNA for the CDR3 is TGTGCCAGCAGTGACTCGAGTAGTCCCGGGGAGCTGTTTTTT. The chain couples TRBV6-4 to TRBJ2-2; unclear D gene. In germline, CDR1 is MRHNA, CDR2 SNTAGT. CDR3 length: 14 amino acids. The V end was cut by 0 bases, the J end by 6 bases, with 8 bases between.

This clone showed up just a few times. The rearrangement uses TRBV19 and TRBJ2-1; 8 bases are shared with TRBD2. The trim removed 4 bases at V and 9 bases at J, leaving 11 bases unmatched. This CDR3 is built from 15 residues. Germline V gene lookup returns CDR1 LNHDA and CDR2 SQIVND (reference sequence). CDR3 DNA: TGTGCCAGTAGTAATAGGGGAGGACTAGCTGGTGAGCAGTTCTTC. Its translation is CASSNRGGLAGEQFF. Variable domain in full (rest from reference TRBV19 and TRBJ2-1): DGGITQSPKYLFRKEGQNVTLSCEQNLNHDAMYWYRQDPGQGLRLIYYSQIVNDFQKGDIAEGYSVSREKKESFPLTVTSAQKNPTAFYLCASSNRGGLAGEQFFGPGTRLTVL.

The chain combines TRBV3-1 (or the pseudogene TRBV3-2) with TRBJ2-1; a weak D match, TRBD2 (6 bases). Looked up from germline, CDR1 is LGHDT and CDR2 is YNNKEL (reference sequence). The CDR3 sequence is 12 residues long. Trimming left V 5 bases short and J 16 bases short, with 18 bases between. CDR3 in amino acids: CASSTPPGGTFF. The CDR3 DNA reads as TGTGCCAGCAGCACCCCGCCAGGCGGGACCTTCTTC.

The chain combines TRBV6-5 with TRBJ2-1, with 11 positions matching TRBD2. Germline V gene lookup returns CDR1 MNHEY and CDR2 SVGAGI. The CDR3 is 15 amino acids. V shed 5 bases, J shed 9 bases, and the junction held 9 bases outside the gene matches. CDR3 protein: CASSTVAGGGIEQFF. CDR3 coding DNA: TGTGCCAGCAGTACTGTAGCGGGAGGGGGAATTGAGCAGTTCTTC.

This clone was seen a few times. V gene TRBV5-1 combines with J gene TRBJ1-1, with 8 bases fitting TRBD1. After removal of 4 bases from V and 7 bases from J, the junction contained 6 bases not matched to a gene. The germline V gene has CDR1 SGHRS and CDR2 YFSETQ. The CDR3 is made up of 13 amino acids. The CDR3: CASSRRGLVEAFF. As DNA, the CDR3 is TGCGCCAGCAGCCGCAGGGGGCTTGTTGAAGCTTTCTTT.

This chain uses TRBV3-1 (or the pseudogene TRBV3-2) with TRBJ2-1; TRBD2 aligns across 8 bases. The CDR3 sequence is 16 residues long. In germline, CDR1 is LGHDT, CDR2 YNNKEL (reference sequence). With 0 bases clipped from V and 10 bases from J, the junction kept 11 bases outside the gene matches. The CDR3 protein is CASSQDLAGGHREQFF. CDR3 nucleotides: TGTGCCAGCAGCCAAGATCTGGCGGGGGGACACCGGGAGCAGTTCTTC.

V and J are TRBV27 and TRBJ2-7, with D possibly being TRBD2 (7 bases). V was shortened by 6 bases and J by 4 bases, with 13 bases between the two germline ends. Per the germline V gene, CDR1 is MNHEY and CDR2 is SMNVEV (reference sequence). This CDR3 comprises 13 residues. The CDR3 DNA follows: TGTGCCAGCAGCCGGGGGGCAGCTTACGAGCAGTACGTC. Its translation is CASSRGAAYEQYV.

This clone showed up just a few times. The genes are TRBV10-2 and TRBJ1-4; possible D gene TRBD1, 6 bases. V gave up 0 bases and J gave up 3 bases, with 14 bases separating them. This CDR3 is 17 amino acids long. CDR1 and CDR2 from the germline V gene are WSHSY and SAAADI. The CDR3 sequence: CASSESTQGRSNEKLFF. CDR3 nucleotides: TGCGCCAGCAGTGAGTCGACGCAGGGGCGATCTAATGAAAAACTGTTTTTT.

V usage is TRBV19 and J usage is TRBJ1-6, with 7 positions matching TRBD1. The V and J ends lost 11 bases and 3 bases, in that order; junction bases with no gene match: 4. The CDR3 has 13 amino acids. Germline V gene data show CDR1 as LNHDA and CDR2 as SQIVND (reference sequence). CDR3 coding DNA: TGTGCCCGACAGGGTTTCTATAATTCACCCCTCCACTTT. As protein: CARQGFYNSPLHF.

The V gene is TRBV19, the J gene TRBJ2-5; 10 positions match TRBD2. V trimming: 3 bases; J trimming: 5 bases; junction bases outside the gene matches: 15. The length of the CDR3 is 18 residues. Germline V lookup: CDR1 LNHDA, CDR2 SQIVND (reference sequence). CDR3 sequence (DNA): TGTGCCAGTAGTATTGGGCTAGCGGGAGATGTGTTCCGGGAGACCCAGTACTTC. This sequence encodes CASSIGLAGDVFRETQYF.

The chain recombines TRBV12-3 or TRBV12-4 with TRBJ2-1, with D hard to call. Between the trimmed V and J ends, which lost 6 bases and 5 bases, there was a span of 8 bases. The CDR3 runs 12 residues. CDR3 sequence: CASRERDNEQFF. Here the CDR3 DNA reads TGTGCCAGCAGGGAACGGGACAATGAGCAGTTCTTC.

This clone appeared many times. The chain is built from TRBV7-9 and TRBJ2-7, with D maybe TRBD1 (6 bases). The germline V gene encodes CDR1 SEHNR and CDR2 FQNEAQ (reference sequence). The V and J ends lost 11 bases and 2 bases respectively, with 25 bases between them. The CDR3 is 16 amino acids. CDR3 loop: CASSPVLGDIPYEQYF. CDR3 coding DNA: TGTGCCTCGAGCCCGGTGTTAGGGGACATACCCTACGAGCAGTACTTC.

This clone turned up a few times. The V and J genes are TRBV2 and TRBJ2-2; D is unclear. CDR1 is SNHLY, CDR2 FYNNEI, per germline. V lost 8 bases and J lost 0, with 10 bases in between. The CDR3 runs to 14 residues. CDR3 sequence: CASGGFANTGELFF. CDR3 sequence (DNA): TGTGCCAGCGGCGGTTTCGCGAACACCGGGGAGCTGTTTTTT.

The chain links TRBV12-5 to TRBJ2-1; 10 bases line up with TRBD2. The J segment lost 5 bases and the V segment lost 1 base, leaving 2 bases of the junction unmatched. Germline V lookup: CDR1 LGHNT, CDR2 FRNRAP. The CDR3 loop spans 15 amino acids. The DNA of the CDR3 is TGTGCTAGTGGTTTGGGGAGCGGGAGGGACAATGAGCAGTTCTTC. This sequence encodes CASGLGSGRDNEQFF. The full variable domain, its missing parts supplied by reference TRBV12-5 and TRBJ2-1, is DARVTQTPRHKVTEMGQEVTMRCQPILGHNTVFWYRQTMMQGLELLAYFRNRAPLDDSGMPKDRFSAEMPDATLATLKIQPSEPRDSAVYFCASGLGSGRDNEQFFGPGTRLTVL.